One and the same sample provided the 13 T cell receptor beta chains below, sequenced in a study of T-cell memory formation after mild COVID-19 listed by TCRdb under 2021. Library creation used 5' RACE. Sequenced using an Illumina NovaSeq 6000. The public reads were reprocessed in TCRdb via fastp at Q25 and MiXCR, keeping in-frame beta chains. Rows are unified per CDR3 protein, each entry keeping the most common DNA and genes. This sample has hundreds of thousands of distinct CDR3 sequences in its table, and 28% of those were observed once. The ten largest clones add up to 13% of the sample. Sequencing input: PBMCs or a T cell subset sorted from them (not recorded which). These receptors were taken from an adult woman who had mild COVID-19 (a few samples of this study predate the infection). The sample titles of this study are shuffled in the database, so cell type and time point are left out; the donor was told from shared clones.

The table lists this clonotype with a few counts. This chain uses TRBV3-1 with TRBJ1-6; TRBD1 matches 9 bases. Germline loops: CDR1 LGHDT, CDR2 YNNKEL (reference sequence). This CDR3 region has 14 residues. The J segment lost 10 bases and the V segment lost 5 bases, leaving 6 bases of the junction unmatched. Here the CDR3 reads CASSVQGARSPLHF. In nucleotides, the CDR3 is TGTGCCAGCAGCGTACAGGGGGCAAGATCACCCCTCCACTTT.

This clonotype was seen only a few times. The chain joins TRBV4-1 to TRBJ1-2, with 8 bases matching TRBD1. This CDR3 is 14 amino acids long. V shed 4 bases, J shed 6 bases, and the junction held 7 bases outside the gene matches. CDR1 and CDR2 (germline): MGHRA, YSYEKL. CDR3 amino acids: CASSLGQGLHGYTF. DNA of the CDR3: TGCGCCAGCAGCCTCGGACAGGGTTTGCATGGCTACACCTTC.

This clonotype has more than one count but fewer than ten. The rearrangement joins TRBV7-6 to TRBJ2-5; TRBD2 agrees at 8 bases. This CDR3 is 13 amino acids long. J lost 3 bases, V lost 3 bases, and 0 bases had no gene match. Germline CDR1 is SGHVS and CDR2 is FNYEAQ. In DNA form, the CDR3 reads TGTGCCAGCAGCTTTAGCGGGAAAGAGACCCAGTACTTC. This gives the protein CASSFSGKETQYF.

This clonotype came up many times. V is TRBV9 and J is TRBJ2-2, with a possible D match to TRBD2 (7 bases). V shed 2 bases and J shed 5 bases, with 10 bases lying between them. Germline CDR1 SGDLS, CDR2 YYNGEE. CDR3 length equals 14 residues. DNA for the CDR3: TGTGCCAGCAGCGTGCGGGGGCGGACCGGGGAGCTGTTTTTT. Its protein is CASSVRGRTGELFF.

This clonotype was recorded a few times. V usage is TRBV11-1 and J usage is TRBJ2-2; D gene unclear. The V end lost 3 bases, the J end lost 4 bases, and 9 bases lay between the germline ends. Per the germline V gene, CDR1 is SGHAT and CDR2 is FQDESV (reference sequence). The CDR3 loop spans 14 amino acids. CDR3 sequence: CASSFARFTGELFF. Written as DNA, the CDR3 is TGTGCCAGCAGCTTCGCCCGCTTCACCGGGGAGCTGTTTTTT. The full variable domain, completed using reference TRBV11-1 and TRBJ2-2, is EAEVAQSPRYKITEKSQAVAFWCDPISGHATLYWYRQILGQGPELLVQFQDESVVDDSQLPKDRFSAERLKGVDSTLKIQPAELGDSAMYLCASSFARFTGELFFGEGSRLTVL.

Only a few counts were recorded for this clonotype. V usage is TRBV20-1 and J usage is TRBJ2-2, with 7 bases aligning to TRBD2. The CDR3 is made up of 14 amino acids. Looked up from germline, CDR1 is DFQATT and CDR2 is SNEGSKA (reference sequence). The V gene end was trimmed by 3 bases and the J gene end by 4 bases; junction bases not matched to a gene: 5. The DNA of the CDR3 is TGCAGTGCTAGGCGGGGAGGGTCCACCGGGGAGCTGTTTTTT. Residues: CSARRGGSTGELFF.

CDR3 sequence (DNA): TGTGCCAGCAGCTTAGTAGTCCAGATTGGACTGTACGAGCAGTACTTC. Translating gives CASSLVVQIGLYEQYF. The chain joins TRBV7-9 to TRBJ2-7; a weak D match, TRBD2 (5 bases). The CDR3 length is 16 residues. Trimming left V 1 base short and J 4 bases short, with 17 bases between. Germline V gene sequence: CDR1 SEHNR, CDR2 FQNEAQ (reference sequence).

The chain links TRBV2 to TRBJ1-2, with D tentatively TRBD1 (5 bases). Germline assignment: CDR1 SNHLY and CDR2 FYNNEI. CDR3 length: 13 residues. Trimming pared 7 bases from V and 4 bases from J, leaving 13 bases between. The CDR3 spells CASTGTNSYGYTF. The CDR3 DNA is TGTGCCAGCACGGGGACGAATTCCTATGGCTACACCTTC.

This clonotype appeared once. The chain joins TRBV4-1 to TRBJ1-1; D ambiguous. V was trimmed by 1 base and J by 5 bases, leaving 11 bases between them. Germline-derived CDR1 and CDR2 are MGHRA and YSYEKL. This CDR3 region has 14 residues. CDR3 sequence: CASSQVPGRTEAFF. CDR3 DNA sequence: TGCGCCAGCAGCCAAGTCCCCGGAAGAACTGAAGCTTTCTTT.

This rearrangement joins TRBV24-1 to TRBJ2-5; 9 bases align to TRBD1. The CDR3 contains 17 residues. Germline-derived CDR1 and CDR2 are KGHDR and SFDVKD. With V trimmed by 5 bases and J by 4 bases, 13 bases remained unmatched. The CDR3 reads CATSAFLGTGMRETQYF. CDR3 nucleotides: TGTGCCACCAGTGCCTTCCTTGGGACAGGGATGCGAGAGACCCAGTACTTC.

The rearrangement links TRBV6-5 to TRBJ2-1, with 8 nucleotides matching TRBD2. The CDR3 is made up of 17 amino acids. The junction had 15 bases not matched to a gene; V was cut back by 2 bases and J by 9 bases. The germline V gene has CDR1 MNHEY and CDR2 SVGAGI. The CDR3: CASSYTPAGAPRGEQFF. The CDR3 region has the DNA TGTGCCAGCAGTTACACCCCAGCGGGGGCCCCCCGTGGTGAGCAGTTCTTC.

The chain joins TRBV6-5 to TRBJ2-3; 11 bases are shared with TRBD2. Germline assignment: CDR1 MNHEY and CDR2 SVGAGI. The CDR3 has 15 residues. J was trimmed by 0 bases and V by 4 bases; bases with no gene match: 0. CDR3 in amino acids: CASSSSGRSTDTQYF. CDR3 bases: TGTGCCAGCAGTTCTAGCGGGAGGAGCACAGATACGCAGTATTTT.

This clonotype came up a few times. This chain connects TRBV29-1 to TRBJ2-7, with D perhaps TRBD1 (6 bases). Germline V lookup: CDR1 SQVTM, CDR2 ANQGSEA. There are 13 residues in the CDR3. With 2 bases removed from V and 0 bases from J, the gap between germline ends came to 8 bases. The CDR3 loop reads CSVELQGSYEQYF. CDR3 coding DNA: TGCAGCGTTGAACTACAGGGCTCCTACGAGCAGTACTTC.